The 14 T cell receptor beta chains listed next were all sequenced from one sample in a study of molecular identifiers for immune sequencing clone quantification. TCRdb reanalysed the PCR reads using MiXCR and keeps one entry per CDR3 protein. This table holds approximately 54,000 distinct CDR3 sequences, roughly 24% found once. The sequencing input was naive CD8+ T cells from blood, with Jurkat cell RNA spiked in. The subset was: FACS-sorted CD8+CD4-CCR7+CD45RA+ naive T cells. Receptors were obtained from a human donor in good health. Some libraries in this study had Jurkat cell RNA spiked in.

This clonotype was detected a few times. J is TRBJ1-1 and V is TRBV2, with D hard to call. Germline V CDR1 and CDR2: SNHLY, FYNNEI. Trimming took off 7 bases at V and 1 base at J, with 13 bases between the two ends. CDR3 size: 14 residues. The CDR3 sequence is CASNEDWANTEAFF. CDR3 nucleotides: TGTGCCAGCAACGAAGACTGGGCGAACACTGAAGCTTTCTTT.

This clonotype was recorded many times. DNA of the CDR3: TGTGCCAGCAGTTTGGGGACAGGGCCGAACACTGAAGCTTTCTTT. The encoded protein is CASSLGTGPNTEAFF. The chain joins TRBV6-1 to TRBJ1-1; TRBD1 aligns across 9 bases. Germline trimming cut 5 bases from V and 1 base from J; bases unmatched to any gene: 5. The CDR3 is 15 amino acids. Per the germline V gene, CDR1 is MNHNS and CDR2 is SASEGT.

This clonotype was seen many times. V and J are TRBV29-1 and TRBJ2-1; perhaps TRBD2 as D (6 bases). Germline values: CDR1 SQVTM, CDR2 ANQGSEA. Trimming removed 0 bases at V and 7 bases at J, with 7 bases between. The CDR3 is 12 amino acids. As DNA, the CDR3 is TGCAGCGTTGAAGAACGGGGGAATGAGCAGTTCTTC. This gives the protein CSVEERGNEQFF.

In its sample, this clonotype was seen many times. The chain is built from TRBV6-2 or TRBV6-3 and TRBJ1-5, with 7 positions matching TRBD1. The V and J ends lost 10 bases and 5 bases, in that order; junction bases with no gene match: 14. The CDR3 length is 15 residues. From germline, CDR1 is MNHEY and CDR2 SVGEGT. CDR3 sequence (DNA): TGTGCCACCGGTCCCCCAGGGGGTTCGCATCAGCCCCAGCATTTT. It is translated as CATGPPGGSHQPQHF.

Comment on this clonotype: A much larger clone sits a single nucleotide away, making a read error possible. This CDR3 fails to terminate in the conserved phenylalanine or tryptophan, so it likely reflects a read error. CDR3 residues: CASSADSYTDTQYS. The CDR3 coding sequence is TGTGCCAGCAGTGCGGACTCCTATACAGATACGCAGTATTCT. The J gene is TRBJ2-3, the V gene TRBV6-4; TRBD2 is a possible D gene (5 bases). The CDR3 length is 14 residues. Germline V gene lookup returns CDR1 MRHNA and CDR2 SNTAGT. V lost 4 bases and J lost 3, with 11 bases in between.

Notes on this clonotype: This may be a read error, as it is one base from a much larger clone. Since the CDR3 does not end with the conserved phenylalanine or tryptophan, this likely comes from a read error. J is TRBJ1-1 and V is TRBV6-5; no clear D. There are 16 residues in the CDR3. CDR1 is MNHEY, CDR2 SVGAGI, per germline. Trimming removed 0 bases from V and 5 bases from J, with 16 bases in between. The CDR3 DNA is TGTGCCAGCAGTTACTCGAGAGGCCTTTCCCAGACTGAAGCTTTCTCT. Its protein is CASSYSRGLSQTEAFS.

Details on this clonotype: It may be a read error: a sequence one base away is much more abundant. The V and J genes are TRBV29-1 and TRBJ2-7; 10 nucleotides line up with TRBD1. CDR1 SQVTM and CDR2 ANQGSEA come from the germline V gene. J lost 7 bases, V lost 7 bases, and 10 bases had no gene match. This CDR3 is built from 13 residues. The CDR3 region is CSASGTGVVEQYF. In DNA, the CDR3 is TGCAGCGCGTCCGGGACAGGGGTCGTGGAGCAGTACTTC.

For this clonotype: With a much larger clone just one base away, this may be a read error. The CDR3 DNA sequence: TGTGCCATCAGTGCCCGAGGACAGGGGGCGTATGACGAGCAGTACTTC. Translated, it gives CAISARGQGAYDEQYF. The chain uses TRBV10-3 and TRBJ2-7, with 11 positions matching TRBD1. The CDR3 contains 16 residues. Germline CDR1 is ENHRY and CDR2 is SYGVKD. V lost 4 bases to trimming and J lost 5 bases; unmatched junction nucleotides: 10.

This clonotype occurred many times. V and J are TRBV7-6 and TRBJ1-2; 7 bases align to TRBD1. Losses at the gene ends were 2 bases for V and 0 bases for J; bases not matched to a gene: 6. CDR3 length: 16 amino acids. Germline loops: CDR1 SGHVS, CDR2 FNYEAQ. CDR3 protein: CASSLLQGVANYGYTF. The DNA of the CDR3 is TGTGCCAGCAGCTTACTGCAGGGGGTGGCTAACTATGGCTACACCTTC.

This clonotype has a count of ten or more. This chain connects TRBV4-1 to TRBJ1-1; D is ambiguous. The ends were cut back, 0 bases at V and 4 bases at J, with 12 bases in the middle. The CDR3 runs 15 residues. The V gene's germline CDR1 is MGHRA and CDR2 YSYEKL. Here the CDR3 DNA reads TGCGCCAGCAGCCAAGATGGCGGGGAACCCACTGAAGCTTTCTTT. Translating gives CASSQDGGEPTEAFF.

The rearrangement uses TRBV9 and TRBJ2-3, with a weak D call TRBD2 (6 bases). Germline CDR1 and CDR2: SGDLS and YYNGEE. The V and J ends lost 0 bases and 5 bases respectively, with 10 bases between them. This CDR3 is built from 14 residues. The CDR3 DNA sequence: TGTGCCAGCAGCGTAGGGGGAGGAGGAGATACGCAGTATTTT. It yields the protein CASSVGGGGDTQYF.

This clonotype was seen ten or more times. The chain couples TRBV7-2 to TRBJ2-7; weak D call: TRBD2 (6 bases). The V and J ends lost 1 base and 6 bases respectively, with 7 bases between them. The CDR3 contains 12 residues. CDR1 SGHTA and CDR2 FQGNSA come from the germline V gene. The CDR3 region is CASSLGDFEQYF. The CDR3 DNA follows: TGTGCCAGCAGCTTAGGGGACTTCGAGCAGTACTTC.

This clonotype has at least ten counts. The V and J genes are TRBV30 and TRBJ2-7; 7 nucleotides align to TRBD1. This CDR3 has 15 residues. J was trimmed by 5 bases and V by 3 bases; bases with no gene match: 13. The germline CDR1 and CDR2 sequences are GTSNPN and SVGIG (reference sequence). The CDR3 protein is CAWSKPNDRDHEQYF. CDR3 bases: TGTGCCTGGAGCAAACCTAACGACAGGGACCACGAGCAGTACTTC.

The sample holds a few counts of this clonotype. CDR3 in amino acids: CASSIVAGYEQYF. Here the CDR3 DNA reads TGTGCCAGTAGTATAGTCGCAGGATACGAGCAGTACTTC. The chain carries TRBV19 and TRBJ2-7; D unresolved. The CDR3 has 13 residues. From germline, CDR1 is LNHDA and CDR2 SQIVND (reference sequence). V was shortened by 1 base and J by 4 bases, with 8 bases between the two germline ends.